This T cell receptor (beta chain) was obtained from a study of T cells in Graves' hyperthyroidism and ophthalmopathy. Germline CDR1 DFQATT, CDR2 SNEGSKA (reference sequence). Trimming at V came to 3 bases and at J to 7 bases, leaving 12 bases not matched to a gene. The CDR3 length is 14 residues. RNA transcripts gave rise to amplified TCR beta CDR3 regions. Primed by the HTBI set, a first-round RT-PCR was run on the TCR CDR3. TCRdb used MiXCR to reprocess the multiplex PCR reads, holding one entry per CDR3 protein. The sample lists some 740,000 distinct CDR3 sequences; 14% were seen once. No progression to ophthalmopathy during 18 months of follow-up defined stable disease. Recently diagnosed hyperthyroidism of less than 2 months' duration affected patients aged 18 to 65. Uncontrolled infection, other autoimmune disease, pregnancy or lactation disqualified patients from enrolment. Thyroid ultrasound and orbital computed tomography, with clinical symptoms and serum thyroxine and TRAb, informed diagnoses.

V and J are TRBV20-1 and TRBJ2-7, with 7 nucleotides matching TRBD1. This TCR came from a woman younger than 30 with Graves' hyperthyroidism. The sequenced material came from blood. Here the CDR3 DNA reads TGCAGTGCTAGGGACAGGACGTCCCTTCGGGAGCAGTACTTC. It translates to CSARDRTSLREQYF.